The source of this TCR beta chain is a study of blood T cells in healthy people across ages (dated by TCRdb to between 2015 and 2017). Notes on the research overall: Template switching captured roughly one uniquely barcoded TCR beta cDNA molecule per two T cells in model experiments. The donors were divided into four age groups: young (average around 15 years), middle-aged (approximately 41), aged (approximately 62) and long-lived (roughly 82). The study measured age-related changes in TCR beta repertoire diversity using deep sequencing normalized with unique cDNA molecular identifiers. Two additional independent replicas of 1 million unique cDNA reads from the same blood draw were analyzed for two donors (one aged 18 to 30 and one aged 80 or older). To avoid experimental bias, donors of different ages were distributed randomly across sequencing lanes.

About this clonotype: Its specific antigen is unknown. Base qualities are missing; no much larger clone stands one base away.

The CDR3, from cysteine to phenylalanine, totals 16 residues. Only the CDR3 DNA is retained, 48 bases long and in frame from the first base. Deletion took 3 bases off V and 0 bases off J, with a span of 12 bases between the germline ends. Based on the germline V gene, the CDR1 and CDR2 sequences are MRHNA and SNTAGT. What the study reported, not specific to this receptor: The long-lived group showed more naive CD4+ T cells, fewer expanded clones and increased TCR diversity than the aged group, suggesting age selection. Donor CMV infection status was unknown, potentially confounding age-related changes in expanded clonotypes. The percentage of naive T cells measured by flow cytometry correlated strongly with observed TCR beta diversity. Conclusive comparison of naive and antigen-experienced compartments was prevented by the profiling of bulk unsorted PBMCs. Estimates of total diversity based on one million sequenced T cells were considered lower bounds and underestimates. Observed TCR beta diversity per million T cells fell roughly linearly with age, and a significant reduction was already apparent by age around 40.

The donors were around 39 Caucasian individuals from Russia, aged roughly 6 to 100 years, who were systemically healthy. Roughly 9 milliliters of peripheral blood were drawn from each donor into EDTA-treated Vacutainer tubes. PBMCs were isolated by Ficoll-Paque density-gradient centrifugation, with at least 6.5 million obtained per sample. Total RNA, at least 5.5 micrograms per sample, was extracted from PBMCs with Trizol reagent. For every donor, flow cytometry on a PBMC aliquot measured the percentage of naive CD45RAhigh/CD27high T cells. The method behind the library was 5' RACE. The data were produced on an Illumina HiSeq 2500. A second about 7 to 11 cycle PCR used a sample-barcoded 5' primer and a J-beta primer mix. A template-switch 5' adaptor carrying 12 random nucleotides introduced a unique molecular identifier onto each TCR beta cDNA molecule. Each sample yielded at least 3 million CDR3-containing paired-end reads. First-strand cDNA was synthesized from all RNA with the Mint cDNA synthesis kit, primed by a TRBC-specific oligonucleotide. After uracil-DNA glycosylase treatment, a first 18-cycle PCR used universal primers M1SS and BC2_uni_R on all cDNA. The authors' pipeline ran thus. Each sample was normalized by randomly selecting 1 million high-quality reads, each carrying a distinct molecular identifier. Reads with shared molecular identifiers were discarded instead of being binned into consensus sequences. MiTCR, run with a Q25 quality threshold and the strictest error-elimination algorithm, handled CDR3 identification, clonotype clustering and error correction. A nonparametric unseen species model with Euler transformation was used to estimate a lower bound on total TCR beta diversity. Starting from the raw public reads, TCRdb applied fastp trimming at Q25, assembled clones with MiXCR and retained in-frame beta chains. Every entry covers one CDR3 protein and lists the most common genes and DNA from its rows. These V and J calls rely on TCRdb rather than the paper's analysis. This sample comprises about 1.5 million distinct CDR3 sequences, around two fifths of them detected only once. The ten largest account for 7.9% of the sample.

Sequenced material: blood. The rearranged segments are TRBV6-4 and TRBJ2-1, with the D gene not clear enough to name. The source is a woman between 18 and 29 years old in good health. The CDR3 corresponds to CASSEIGWSSYNEQFF. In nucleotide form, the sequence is TGTGCCAGCAGTGAAATCGGATGGAGCTCCTACAATGAGCAGTTCTTC.